This T cell receptor beta chain was found in a study of blood T cell repertoires in COVID-19. Repertoires were generated with immunoSEQ multiplex PCR, while TCRdb's copy carries only in-frame clones and drops some. This table has 300,000 to 400,000 clones, roughly 85% appearing once. Per germline, CDR1 WNHNN and CDR2 SYGVQD (reference sequence). The CDR3 has 13 amino acids. V was shortened by 3 bases and J by 7 bases, with 10 bases between the two germline ends. This clone was detected a few times. The chain links TRBV10-1 to TRBJ2-1, with a tentative D call TRBD2 (5 bases). Sequencing was done on a sample of PBMCs or T cells enriched from blood (not recorded which). The TCR sequence derives from a woman in her twenties or thirties who had been exposed to COVID-19. CDR3 sequence: CASSDNGLNEQFF. The CDR3 DNA is TGCGCCAGCAGTGATAACGGACTGAATGAGCAGTTCTTC.